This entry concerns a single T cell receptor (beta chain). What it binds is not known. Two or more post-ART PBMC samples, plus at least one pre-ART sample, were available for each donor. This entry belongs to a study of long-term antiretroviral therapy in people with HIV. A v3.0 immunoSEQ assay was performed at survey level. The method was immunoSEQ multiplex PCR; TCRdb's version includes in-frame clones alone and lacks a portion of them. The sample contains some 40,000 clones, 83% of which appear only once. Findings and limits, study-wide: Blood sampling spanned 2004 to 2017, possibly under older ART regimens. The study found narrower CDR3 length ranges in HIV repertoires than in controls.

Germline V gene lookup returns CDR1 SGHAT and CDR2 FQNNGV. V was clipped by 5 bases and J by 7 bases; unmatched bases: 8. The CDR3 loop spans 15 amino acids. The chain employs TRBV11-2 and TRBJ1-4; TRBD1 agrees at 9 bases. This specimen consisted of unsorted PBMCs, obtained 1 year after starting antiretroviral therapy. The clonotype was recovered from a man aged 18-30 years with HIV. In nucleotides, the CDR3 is TGTGCCAGCAGCCCAGGGACAGGGATCCTTGAAAAACTGTTTTTT. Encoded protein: CASSPGTGILEKLFF.